The entry below gives a single TCR beta chain sequence along with its context. The source of the sample is a study of early T cells in non-severe SARS-CoV-2 infection. Background on the study: Unsorted whole-blood RNA was sequenced in bulk, leaving chains unpaired.

TCRdb called the 5' RACE reads again in MiXCR, with one record for every CDR3 protein. In the table there are 57,000 or so distinct CDR3 sequences, around 11% of which are singletons. The CDR3 contains 16 residues. Germline loops: CDR1 DFQATT, CDR2 SNEGSKA (reference sequence). Trimming at V came to 5 bases and at J to 4 bases, leaving 10 bases not matched to a gene. The rearrangement joins TRBV20-1 to TRBJ2-1; 11 nucleotides agree with TRBD2. The sequencing used whole blood, collected at baseline. The receptor was isolated from an adult who was a healthcare worker with PCR-confirmed SARS-CoV-2 infection or an uninfected control (not recorded which). The donor label of this sample is uncertain. In DNA form, the CDR3 reads TGCAGTGCTTATTTTGGGATAGCGGGGGGGTACAATGAGCAGTTCTTC. Translated, it gives CSAYFGIAGGYNEQFF.